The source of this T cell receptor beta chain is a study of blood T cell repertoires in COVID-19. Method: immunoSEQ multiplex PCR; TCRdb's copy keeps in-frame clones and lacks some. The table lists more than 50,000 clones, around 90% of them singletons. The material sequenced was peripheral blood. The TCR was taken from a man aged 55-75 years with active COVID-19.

CDR3 amino acids: CASSPSGGQGAYNEQFF. The CDR3 bases are TGTGCCAGCAGCCCCTCAGGGGGGCAGGGGGCTTACAATGAGCAGTTCTTC. The chain joins TRBV9 to TRBJ2-1; 8 bases fit TRBD1. Trimming at V came to 4 bases and at J to 4 bases, leaving 13 bases not matched to a gene. There are 17 residues in the CDR3. The germline V gene has CDR1 SGDLS and CDR2 YYNGEE.